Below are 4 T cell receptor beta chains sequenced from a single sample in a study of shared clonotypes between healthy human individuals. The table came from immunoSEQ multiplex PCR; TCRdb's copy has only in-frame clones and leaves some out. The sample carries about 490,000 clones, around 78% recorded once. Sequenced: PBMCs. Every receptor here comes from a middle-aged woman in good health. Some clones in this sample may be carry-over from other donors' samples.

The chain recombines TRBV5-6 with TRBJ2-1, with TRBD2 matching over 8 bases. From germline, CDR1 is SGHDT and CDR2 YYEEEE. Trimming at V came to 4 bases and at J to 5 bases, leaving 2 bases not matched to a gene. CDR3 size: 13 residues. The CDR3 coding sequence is TGTGCCAGCAGCCCGGGACTAGACAATGAGCAGTTCTTC. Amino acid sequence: CASSPGLDNEQFF.

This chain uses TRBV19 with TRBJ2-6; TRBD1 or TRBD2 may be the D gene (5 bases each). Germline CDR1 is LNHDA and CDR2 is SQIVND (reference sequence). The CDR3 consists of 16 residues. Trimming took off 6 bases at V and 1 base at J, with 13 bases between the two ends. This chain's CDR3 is CASRDSGGSGANVLTF. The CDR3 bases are TGTGCCAGTAGAGATAGTGGGGGTTCTGGGGCCAACGTCCTGACTTTC. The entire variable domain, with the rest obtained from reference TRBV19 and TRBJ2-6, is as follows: DGGITQSPKYLFRKEGQNVTLSCEQNLNHDAMYWYRQDPGQGLRLIYYSQIVNDFQKGDIAEGYSVSREKKESFPLTVTSAQKNPTAFYLCASRDSGGSGANVLTFGAGSRLTVL.

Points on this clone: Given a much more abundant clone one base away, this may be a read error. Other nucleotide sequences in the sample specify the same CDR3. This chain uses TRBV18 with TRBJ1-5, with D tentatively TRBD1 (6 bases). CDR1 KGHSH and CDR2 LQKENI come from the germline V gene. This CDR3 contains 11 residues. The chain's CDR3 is CASSPGGPQHF. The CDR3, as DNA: TGTGCCAGCTCACCAGGGGGGCCCCAGCACTTT.

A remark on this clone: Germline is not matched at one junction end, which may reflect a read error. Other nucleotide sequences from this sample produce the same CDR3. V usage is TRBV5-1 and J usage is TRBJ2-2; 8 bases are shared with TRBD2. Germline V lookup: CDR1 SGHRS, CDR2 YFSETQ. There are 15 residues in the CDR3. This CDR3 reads CASSPTSVNTGELFF. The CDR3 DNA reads TGCGCCAGCAGCCCGACTAGCGTGAACACCGGGGAGCTGTTCTTT.